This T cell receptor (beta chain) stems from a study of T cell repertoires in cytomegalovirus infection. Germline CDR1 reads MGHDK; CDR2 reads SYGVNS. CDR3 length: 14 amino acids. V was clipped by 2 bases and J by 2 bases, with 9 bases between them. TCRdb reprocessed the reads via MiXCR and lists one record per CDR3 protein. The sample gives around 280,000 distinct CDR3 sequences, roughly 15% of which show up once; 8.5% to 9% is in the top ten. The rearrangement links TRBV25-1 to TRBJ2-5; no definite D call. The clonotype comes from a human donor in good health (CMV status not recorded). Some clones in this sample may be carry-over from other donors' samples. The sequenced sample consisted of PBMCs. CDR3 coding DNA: TGTGCCAGCAGTGAAGCAAGGGTTCAAGAGACCCAGTACTTC. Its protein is CASSEARVQETQYF. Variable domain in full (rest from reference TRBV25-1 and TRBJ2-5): EADIYQTPRYLVIGTGKKITLECSQTMGHDKMYWYQQDPGMELHLIHYSYGVNSTEKGDLSSESTVSRIRTEHFPLTLESARPSHTSQYLCASSEARVQETQYFGPGTRLLVL.